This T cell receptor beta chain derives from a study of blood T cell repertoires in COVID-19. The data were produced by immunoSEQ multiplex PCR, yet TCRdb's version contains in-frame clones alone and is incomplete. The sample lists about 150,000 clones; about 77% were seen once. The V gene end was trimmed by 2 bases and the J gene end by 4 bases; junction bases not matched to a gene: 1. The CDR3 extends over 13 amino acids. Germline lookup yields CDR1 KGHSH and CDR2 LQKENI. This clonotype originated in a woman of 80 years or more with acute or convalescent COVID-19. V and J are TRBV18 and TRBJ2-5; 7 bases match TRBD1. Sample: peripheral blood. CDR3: CASSPGTAETQYF. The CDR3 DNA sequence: TGTGCCAGCTCACCAGGGACAGCAGAGACCCAGTACTTC.